One and the same sample provided the 27 T cell receptor beta chains below, sequenced in a study of regulatory T cells in long-lasting Graves disease. The authors built TCR beta libraries using iRepertoire HTBI primers and Arm-PCR of CDR3 regions. A single record per CDR3 protein comes from TCRdb applying MiXCR to the multiplex PCR reads. Of around 460,000 distinct CDR3 sequences in the sample, 20% to 25% were seen once. Stated time point: persistent/refractory GD, antithyroid drugs over 5 years with positive TRAb. PBMC-derived RNA was used for the TCR library. This material consisted of peripheral blood mononuclear cells (PBMCs), taken when the disease was refractory, from a patient treated with antithyroid drugs. The receptors stem from a female donor with Graves disease.

The chain employs TRBV7-2 and TRBJ1-5; D gene ambiguous. From germline, CDR1 is SGHTA and CDR2 FQGNSA. The V end lost 8 bases, the J end lost 4 bases, and 12 bases lay between the germline ends. The CDR3 loop spans 13 amino acids. CDR3 loop: CASGYSPNQPQHF. The CDR3 DNA follows: TGTGCCAGCGGGTATAGCCCAAATCAGCCCCAGCATTTT.

This clonotype was seen ten or more times. The chain couples TRBV2 to TRBJ1-5, with 9 nucleotides matching TRBD1. V lost 8 bases to trimming and J lost 2 bases; unmatched junction nucleotides: 4. The CDR3 runs 14 residues. CDR1 and CDR2 from the germline V gene are SNHLY and FYNNEI. CDR3 coding DNA: TGTGCCAGCCGGGACAGGGTTGGCAATCAGCCCCAGCATTTT. This encodes CASRDRVGNQPQHF. Based on the CDR3 plus reference TRBV2 and TRBJ1-5, the full variable domain is EPEVTQTPSHQVTQMGQEVILRCVPISNHLYFYWYRQILGQKVEFLVSFYNNEISEKSEIFDDQFSVERPDGSNFTLKIRSTKLEDSAMYFCASRDRVGNQPQHFGDGTRLSIL.

This clonotype appeared many times. The chain recombines TRBV20-1 with TRBJ2-7; D is possibly TRBD1 (6 bases). The CDR3 runs 14 residues. Trimming stripped 4 bases from V and 3 bases from J, with 16 bases between. Germline lookup yields CDR1 DFQATT and CDR2 SNEGSKA (reference sequence). CDR3 sequence: CSATETGTNYEQYF. The DNA for the CDR3 is TGCAGTGCTACCGAGACAGGCACGAACTACGAGCAGTACTTC.

This clonotype was seen at least ten times. The chain joins TRBV6-1 to TRBJ2-7; D is possibly TRBD1 (6 bases). CDR1 and CDR2 from the germline V gene are MNHNS and SASEGT. This CDR3 contains 14 residues. V dropped 11 bases and J dropped 4 bases, with 21 bases sitting between them. The CDR3 nucleotides are TGTGCCGCAGCGGAGGACAGCTTATCTTACGAGCAGTACTTC. Protein: CAAAEDSLSYEQYF.

This clonotype was seen at least ten times. The chain links TRBV12-3 or TRBV12-4 to TRBJ1-5, with 8 bases aligning to TRBD1. This CDR3 has 16 amino acids. V shed 5 bases, J shed 0 bases, and the junction held 6 bases outside the gene matches. The CDR3 spells CASSPGTGYSNQPQHF. In nucleotides, the CDR3 is TGTGCCAGCAGTCCAGGGACAGGCTATAGCAATCAGCCCCAGCATTTT.

The chain joins TRBV7-9 to TRBJ1-1; TRBD1 matches 7 bases. The CDR3 has 15 amino acids. Germline V CDR1 and CDR2: SEHNR, FQNEAQ (reference sequence). V lost 1 base, J lost 4 bases, and 6 bases stayed unmatched. Here the CDR3 reads CASSLVGRGPTEAFF. The CDR3, as DNA: TGTGCCAGCAGCTTAGTTGGGAGGGGGCCCACTGAAGCTTTCTTT.

This clonotype occurred many times. V usage is TRBV12-3 or TRBV12-4 and J usage is TRBJ1-1; 9 nucleotides line up with TRBD1. With 5 bases clipped from V and 8 bases from J, the junction kept 9 bases outside the gene matches. The CDR3 is made up of 14 amino acids. In DNA form, the CDR3 reads TGTGCCAGCAGTCCCGGGACAGGGAGTCGGGAAGCTTTCTTT. As protein: CASSPGTGSREAFF.

This clonotype was observed at least ten times. The V gene is TRBV20-1, the J gene TRBJ2-5; the match to TRBD2 covers 11 bases. The CDR3 loop spans 15 amino acids. J lost 5 bases, V lost 3 bases, and 8 bases had no gene match. From germline, CDR1 is DFQATT and CDR2 SNEGSKA (reference sequence). The DNA of the CDR3 is TGCAGTGCTAGGGGGACTAGCGGTACCGGGGAGACCCAGTACTTC. Its translation: CSARGTSGTGETQYF.

With respect to this clonotype: A much larger clonotype is one base distant, so this may be a read error. The genes are TRBV15 and TRBJ1-4; D not certain. Germline lookup yields CDR1 LNHNV and CDR2 YYDKDF (reference sequence). The CDR3 is 15 amino acids. CDR3 nucleotides: TGTGCCACCAGCAGCAGTCCCAACACTAATGAAGAACTGTTTTTT. This translates into CATSSSPNTNEELFF. Complete variable domain (other parts from reference TRBV15 and TRBJ1-4): DAMVIQNPRYQVTQFGKPVTLSCSQTLNHNVMYWYQQKSSQAPKLLFHYYDKDFNNEADTPDNFQSRRPNTSFCFLDIRSPGLGDTAMYLCATSSSPNTNEELFFGSGTQLSVL.

This clonotype was seen more than once but under ten times. The V and J genes are TRBV25-1 and TRBJ2-5, with D hard to call. V lost 3 bases and J 7 bases, leaving 12 bases between the germline ends. The CDR3 extends over 13 amino acids. In germline, CDR1 is MGHDK, CDR2 SYGVNS. Here the CDR3 DNA reads TGTGCCAGCAGTGAGAGTGGCAGATGGACCCAGTACTTC. It encodes CASSESGRWTQYF.

This clonotype was seen a handful of times. V is TRBV28 and J is TRBJ2-2, with 7 bases fitting TRBD2. After removal of 6 bases from V and 4 bases from J, the junction contained 5 bases not matched to a gene. The CDR3 runs to 14 residues. The germline V gene has CDR1 MDHEN and CDR2 SYDVKM. CDR3 coding DNA: TGTGCCAGCAGCCGGGAGGCCCGCACCGGGGAGCTGTTTTTT. It encodes CASSREARTGELFF.

This clonotype was seen only a few times. The chain has TRBV20-1 and TRBJ2-7; 8 bases map to TRBD1. Germline V gene lookup returns CDR1 DFQATT and CDR2 SNEGSKA (reference sequence). The ends lost 4 bases at V and 3 bases at J; junction bases unmatched: 5. CDR3 length: 13 amino acids. CDR3 loop: CSATDRVVYEQYF. In DNA, the CDR3 is TGCAGTGCTACGGACAGGGTTGTCTACGAGCAGTACTTC.

The chain is built from TRBV6-1 and TRBJ1-2; TRBD1 aligns across 7 bases. Per the germline V gene, CDR1 is MNHNS and CDR2 is SASEGT. V shed 6 bases, J shed 3 bases, and the junction held 7 bases outside the gene matches. The CDR3 is 14 residues long. CDR3 sequence: CASSHGTADYGYTF. The DNA of the CDR3 is TGTGCCAGCAGCCACGGGACAGCAGACTATGGCTACACCTTC.

This clonotype was seen at least ten times. The chain combines TRBV6-2 or TRBV6-3 with TRBJ1-1, with 9 nucleotides matching TRBD1. V lost 6 bases and J lost 4; bases outside the gene matches: 3. CDR1 and CDR2 from the germline V gene are MNHEY and SVGEGT. The CDR3 runs 13 residues. CDR3 loop: CASRQGAFTEAFF. The CDR3 DNA is TGTGCCAGCAGACAGGGGGCATTCACTGAAGCTTTCTTT.

This clonotype was picked up a small number of times. The chain employs TRBV28 and TRBJ2-2; TRBD2 matches 14 bases. The V gene end was trimmed by 4 bases and the J gene end by 0 bases; junction bases not matched to a gene: 7. Per the germline V gene, CDR1 is MDHEN and CDR2 is SYDVKM. This CDR3 has 19 amino acids. The CDR3 region has the DNA TGTGCCAGCAGTTCCGGGACTAGCGGGAGATGGGCGAACACCGGGGAGCTGTTTTTT. This gives the protein CASSSGTSGRWANTGELFF.

Only a few counts were recorded for this clonotype. The chain employs TRBV4-1 and TRBJ1-5; tentatively, D is TRBD1 (6 bases). Germline V gene data show CDR1 as MGHRA and CDR2 as YSYEKL. This CDR3 region has 15 residues. V lost 4 bases to trimming and J lost 2 bases, with 12 bases between them. The CDR3 DNA is TGCGCCAGCAGCCCACAGGGACTCGGCAATCAGCCCCAGCATTTT. Translated, it gives CASSPQGLGNQPQHF.

This clonotype was seen many times. The chain employs TRBV20-1 and TRBJ2-2, with D possibly being TRBD1 (6 bases). CDR3 length equals 13 residues. CDR1 DFQATT and CDR2 SNEGSKA come from the germline V gene (reference sequence). V was clipped by 3 bases and J by 5 bases, with 10 bases between them. CDR3 sequence reads: CSASYRDTGELFF. The CDR3 DNA is TGCAGTGCTAGCTACAGGGATACCGGGGAGCTGTTTTTT.

The table lists this clonotype with many counts. The rearrangement joins TRBV28 to TRBJ1-2; TRBD1 aligns across 11 bases. There are 16 residues in the CDR3. V shed 5 bases and J 3 bases; nucleotides not matched to a gene: 8. Germline V CDR1 and CDR2: MDHEN, SYDVKM. The DNA for the CDR3 is TGTGCCAGCAGTCCAATCGGACAGGGGGCGCACTATGGCTACACCTTC. The encoded protein is CASSPIGQGAHYGYTF.

This chain connects TRBV20-1 to TRBJ2-7, with 9 bases identical to TRBD1. The germline CDR1 and CDR2 sequences are DFQATT and SNEGSKA (reference sequence). CDR3 length: 13 amino acids. V lost 5 bases, J lost 3 bases, and 5 bases stayed unmatched. CDR3 amino acids: CSASGTGFYEQYF. CDR3 sequence (DNA): TGCAGTGCTTCCGGGACAGGGTTCTACGAGCAGTACTTC.

This clonotype was found a few times. The V and J genes are TRBV7-6 and TRBJ1-1; D call uncertain. The V gene lost 1 base and the J gene lost 2 bases, with 14 bases spanning the gap. The CDR3 runs 16 residues. Germline lookup yields CDR1 SGHVS and CDR2 FNYEAQ. The CDR3 is CASSLEVGRPNTEAFF. CDR3 coding DNA: TGTGCCAGCAGCTTAGAAGTAGGGCGTCCCAACACTGAAGCTTTCTTT. The full variable domain, rest sourced from reference TRBV7-6 and TRBJ1-1, is GAGVSQSPRYKVTKRGQDVALRCDPISGHVSLYWYRQALGQGPEFLTYFNYEAQQDKSGLPNDRFSAERPEGSISTLTIQRTEQRDSAMYRCASSLEVGRPNTEAFFGQGTRLTVV.

The chain has TRBV27 and TRBJ1-2; D possibly corresponds to TRBD1 (6 bases). Trimming took off 6 bases at V and 3 bases at J, with 26 bases between the two ends. The germline CDR1 and CDR2 sequences are MNHEY and SMNVEV (reference sequence). The CDR3 loop spans 18 amino acids. The CDR3 here is CASSPTAQQGLYDYGYTF. The CDR3 DNA follows: TGTGCCAGCAGCCCGACCGCTCAACAGGGCCTCTACGACTATGGCTACACCTTC.

V and J are TRBV9 and TRBJ2-7, with D perhaps TRBD1 (5 bases). Germline-derived CDR1 and CDR2 are SGDLS and YYNGEE. The CDR3 covers 14 residues. The V end lost 2 bases, the J end lost 2 bases, and 11 bases lay between the germline ends. CDR3 sequence reads: CASSVTDSTYEQYF. CDR3 bases: TGTGCCAGCAGCGTCACCGACAGCACCTACGAGCAGTACTTC.

This clonotype was seen many times. This chain connects TRBV19 to TRBJ1-1, with no clear D. With 2 bases removed from V and 2 bases from J, the gap between germline ends came to 6 bases. This CDR3 has 13 residues. Per the germline V gene, CDR1 is LNHDA and CDR2 is SQIVND (reference sequence). For the CDR3, the DNA is TGTGCCAGTAGTATACAGAGAAACACTGAAGCTTTCTTT. Protein sequence: CASSIQRNTEAFF.

The chain combines TRBV20-1 with TRBJ2-5; maybe TRBD2 (5 bases). The V end lost 3 bases, the J end lost 2 bases, and 22 bases lay between the germline ends. The CDR3 contains 17 residues. Per the germline V gene, CDR1 is DFQATT and CDR2 is SNEGSKA (reference sequence). DNA for the CDR3: TGCAGTGCTAGTGAGGGCCCCGTAAGAAGTCTACAAGAGACCCAGTACTTC. Translated, it gives CSASEGPVRSLQETQYF.

This clonotype was counted only a few times. The rearrangement joins TRBV5-1 to TRBJ1-1; 8 bases fit TRBD1. The CDR3 is made up of 14 amino acids. Germline CDR1 reads SGHRS; CDR2 reads YFSETQ. J lost 3 bases, V lost 3 bases, and 4 bases had no gene match. CDR3 sequence reads: CASSWGQEDTEAFF. In DNA form, the CDR3 reads TGCGCCAGCAGCTGGGGACAGGAAGACACTGAAGCTTTCTTT. The variable domain in full, completed from reference TRBV5-1 and TRBJ1-1, reads KAGVTQTPRYLIKTRGQQVTLSCSPISGHRSVSWYQQTPGQGLQFLFEYFSETQRNKGNFPGRFSGRQFSNSRSEMNVSTLELGDSALYLCASSWGQEDTEAFFGQGTRLTVV.

This clonotype was found many times. The rearrangement joins TRBV6-1 to TRBJ2-2, with 8 bases aligning to TRBD1. Trimming cost V 5 bases and J 3 bases; bases outside gene matches: 11. The CDR3 has 17 residues. The germline V gene encodes CDR1 MNHNS and CDR2 SASEGT. CDR3 sequence reads: CASSRQGPSIYTGELFF. CDR3 nucleotide sequence: TGTGCCAGCAGTCGACAGGGGCCCTCCATTTACACCGGGGAGCTGTTTTTT.

This chain connects TRBV12-3 or TRBV12-4 to TRBJ2-7, with 10 nucleotides matching TRBD1. V gave up 8 bases and J gave up 5 bases; unmatched junction bases: 6. The CDR3 has 13 residues. The CDR3 coding sequence is TGTGCCAGCTCCGGGACAGGGGTGAACGAGCAGTACTTC. Translation gives CASSGTGVNEQYF.